Listed below are T cell receptor beta chains from one sample, sequenced in a study of shared clonotypes between healthy human individuals. Produced via immunoSEQ multiplex PCR; TCRdb's table is partial and in-frame only. The top ten hold over 1.5% of the sample, which has nearly 750,000 clones, about two thirds seen once. Sequences were obtained from memory CD4+ T cells sorted from blood. Receptors were obtained from a woman aged 30 to 39 in good health. CDR3s include the opening cysteine and the closing phenylalanine or tryptophan. D genes are given only for firm matches. Where a row states a size, it is once, few, many or the class of an expanded clone; other rows omit it.

J,D,size,V,CDR3,DNA
TRBJ2-7,TRBD2,.,TRBV28,CASSPGTSGYYEQYF,TGTGCCAGCAGCCCCGGGACTAGCGGATACTACGAGCAGTACTTC
TRBJ2-7,TRBD1,.,TRBV18,CASSRQQGTEQYF,TGTGCCAGCTCCAGGCAACAGGGGACCGAGCAGTACTTC
TRBJ2-1,TRBD2,few,TRBV5-1,CASSLLAGAPNEQFF,TGCGCCAGCAGCTTGTTAGCGGGAGCCCCCAATGAGCAGTTCTTC
TRBJ2-2,.,few,TRBV2,CASSRNTGELFF,TGTGCCAGCAGTCGGAACACCGGGGAGCTGTTTTTT
TRBJ1-2,.,.,TRBV28,CASSLPGSQNYGYTF,TGTGCCAGCAGTTTACCAGGCAGTCAGAACTATGGCTACACCTTC
TRBJ1-1,.,.,TRBV5-6,CASSHVGGDTEAFF,TGTGCCAGCAGCCACGTGGGGGGCGACACTGAAGCTTTCTTT
TRBJ1-3,.,.,TRBV18,CASSPWGFETGDLASGNTIYF,TGTGCCAGCTCCCCCTGGGGATTCGAGACGGGTGACCTTGCCTCTGGAAACACCATATATTTT
TRBJ1-2,.,.,TRBV28,CASSPRGGSEYGYTF,TGTGCCAGCAGTCCCCGGGGGGGGAGTGAGTATGGCTACACCTTC
TRBJ2-5,.,.,TRBV2,CASSEFGTAKETQYF,TGTGCCAGCAGTGAATTTGGAACAGCTAAAGAGACCCAGTACTTC
TRBJ1-2,.,.,TRBV2,CVLGSANYGYTF,TGTGTCCTCGGGAGTGCTAACTATGGCTACACCTTC
TRBJ2-1,.,.,TRBV5-1,CASSLRSYDEQFF,TGCGCCAGCAGCTTGAGAAGTTACGATGAGCAGTTCTTC
TRBJ2-7,.,.,TRBV5-3,CAQGLLSRDRAYEQYF,TGTGCCCAAGGGCTACTCTCACGGGACCGAGCCTACGAGCAGTACTTC
TRBJ2-2,.,.,TRBV11-1,CASSSRDYGTGELFF,TGTGCCAGCAGCTCCCGTGACTATGGCACCGGGGAGCTGTTTTTT
TRBJ2-4,.,.,TRBV6-6,CASSYQQGREDIQYF,TGTGCCAGCAGTTACCAACAGGGTCGAGAGGACATTCAGTACTTC
TRBJ1-5,.,.,TRBV6-5,CASRIEGRWDQPQHF,TGTGCCAGCAGAATTGAAGGGCGATGGGATCAGCCCCAGCATTTT
TRBJ2-5,TRBD1,.,TRBV5-8,CASSFGQGAGGTQYF,TGTGCCAGCAGCTTTGGACAGGGGGCTGGCGGGACCCAGTACTTC
TRBJ2-7,TRBD1,.,TRBV28,CASRPHTGTANSKQYF,TGTGCCAGCAGACCACACACCGGGACAGCTAATAGTAAACAGTACTTC
TRBJ2-5,TRBD2,.,TRBV27,CASTRTRGVETQYF,TGTGCCAGCACTAGGACTAGGGGAGTAGAGACCCAGTACTTC
TRBJ2-3,TRBD2,.,TRBV19,CASSNRLAGISTDTQYF,TGTGCCAGTAGTAATCGCCTAGCGGGAATATCCACAGATACGCAGTATTTT
TRBJ2-1,.,few,TRBV28,CASLFRGAGNEQFF,TGTGCCAGCCTTTTCAGGGGCGCTGGAAATGAGCAGTTCTTC
TRBJ2-7,TRBD2,few,TRBV18,CASSPPSGSYEQYF,TGTGCCAGCTCACCACCGAGCGGGAGCTACGAGCAGTACTTC
TRBJ2-1,.,few,TRBV7-9,CASSSQRAYSYNEQFF,TGTGCCAGCAGCTCCCAGCGGGCTTACTCCTACAATGAGCAGTTCTTC
TRBJ2-3,TRBD1,.,TRBV7-2,CASTRQGSTDTQYF,TGTGCCAGCACCAGACAGGGGAGCACAGATACGCAGTATTTT
TRBJ1-2,TRBD1,.,TRBV6-5,CASRGQRKDYTF,TGTGCCAGCAGGGGACAGCGAAAGGACTACACCTTC
TRBJ2-3,TRBD2,.,TRBV27,CPVEPGEEGQREGGPDTQYF,TGTCCCGTCGAACCCGGTGAGGAGGGACAGCGGGAGGGCGGGCCAGATACGCAGTATTTT
TRBJ2-2,.,.,TRBV7-2,CASSLMVGANTGELFF,TGTGCCAGCAGCTTAATGGTTGGCGCGAACACCGGGGAGCTGTTTTTT
TRBJ2-1,.,.,TRBV5-4,CASSLGSGPYNEQFF,TGTGCCAGCAGCTTGGGTTCAGGGCCATACAATGAGCAGTTCTTC
TRBJ2-1,.,.,TRBV25-1,CASTHASNEQFF,TGTGCCAGCACCCACGCGAGCAATGAGCAGTTCTTC
TRBJ1-4,.,few,TRBV6-1,CASSQTGRGLFF,TGTGCCAGCAGCCAAACTGGAAGAGGGCTGTTTTTT
TRBJ2-2,.,few,TRBV23-1,CASSQLPSRGWGYTGELFF,TGCGCCAGCAGCCAACTTCCCTCCCGAGGTTGGGGGTACACCGGGGAGCTGTTTTTT
TRBJ2-7,.,once,TRBV6-6,CASSTRRSGSVEQYF,TGTGCCAGCAGTACCCGGAGGTCGGGGTCGGTCGAGCAGTACTTC
TRBJ2-2,.,.,TRBV7-3,CASSLSSRTGELFF,TGTGCCAGCAGCTTATCGAGTCGAACCGGGGAGCTGTTTTTT
TRBJ1-1,TRBD1,few,TRBV7-9,CASSGGTGGRTEAFF,TGTGCCAGCAGCGGAGGGACAGGGGGCAGGACTGAAGCTTTCTTT
TRBJ1-4,.,.,TRBV27,CASRRDLYGGAGEKLFF,TGTGCCAGCAGGCGGGATTTATACGGGGGCGCGGGGGAAAAACTGTTTTTT
TRBJ2-7,.,.,TRBV6-5,CASSYGQGNYEQYF,TGTGCCAGCAGTTACGGTCAGGGAAACTACGAGCAGTACTTC
TRBJ2-7,.,.,TRBV7-2,CASSLTGYDSGQYF,TGTGCCAGCAGCCTTACAGGGTACGATTCCGGGCAGTACTTC
TRBJ2-2,TRBD1,.,TRBV29-1,CSVYRGTGITTGELFF,TGCAGCGTTTATCGTGGGACAGGGATAACCACCGGGGAGCTGTTTTTT
TRBJ2-3,.,.,TRBV5-4,CASKPTSGDTQYF,TGTGCCAGCAAACCGACGAGTGGTGATACGCAGTATTTT
TRBJ2-5,.,few,TRBV10-3,CAISETLGSGQETQYF,TGTGCCATCAGTGAGACACTCGGTAGCGGCCAAGAGACCCAGTACTTC
TRBJ2-7,TRBD2,.,TRBV10-2,CASSESPSGRGEQYF,TGCGCCAGCAGTGAGTCGCCTAGCGGGAGGGGTGAGCAGTACTTC
TRBJ2-4,.,.,TRBV7-2,CASSQSALVAKNIQYF,TGTGCCAGCAGCCAGAGCGCACTGGTCGCCAAAAACATTCAGTACTTC
TRBJ1-5,.,.,TRBV19,CASSIPGGPRPQHF,TGTGCCAGTAGTATTCCGGGCGGCCCCCGGCCCCAGCATTTT
TRBJ2-7,TRBD1,.,TRBV6-6,CASRAGTELYEQYF,TGTGCCAGCAGGGCCGGGACAGAACTTTACGAGCAGTACTTC
TRBJ2-1,.,.,TRBV30,CAWSDPGPRRNEQFF,TGTGCCTGGAGTGACCCCGGGCCCAGGAGGAATGAGCAGTTCTTC
TRBJ2-3,.,.,TRBV7-3,CASSLGLGGTDTQYF,TGTGCCAGCAGCTTAGGGCTAGGGGGAACAGATACGCAGTATTTT
TRBJ1-5,.,few,TRBV4-1,CASSQDPDQPQHF,TGCGCCAGCAGCCAAGATCCAGATCAGCCCCAGCATTTT
TRBJ2-1,TRBD2,.,TRBV11-2,CASSPISGRNYNEQFF,TGTGCCAGCAGCCCCATTAGCGGGAGGAATTACAATGAGCAGTTCTTC
TRBJ1-2,.,.,TRBV5-1,CASSLGRNYGYTF,TGCGCCAGCAGCTTGGGGCGGAACTATGGCTACACCTTC
TRBJ1-1,TRBD1,few,TRBV11-3,CASSLERQGALDTEAFF,TGTGCCAGCAGCTTGGAGCGACAGGGGGCGCTGGACACTGAAGCTTTCTTT
TRBJ2-6,.,.,TRBV6-1,CASQGANVLTF,TGTGCCAGTCAGGGGGCCAACGTCCTGACTTTC
TRBJ1-1,.,.,TRBV7-3,CASSPGQRGAEAFF,TGTGCCAGCAGCCCTGGACAGCGAGGGGCTGAAGCTTTCTTT
TRBJ2-1,.,.,TRBV4-1,CASSQSFSFLSLSYNEQFF,TGCGCCAGCAGCCAATCCTTTTCTTTTCTCTCACTCTCCTACAATGAGCAGTTCTTC
TRBJ2-7,TRBD1,.,TRBV6-6,CASSYSQGPYEQYF,TGTGCCAGCAGTTACTCACAGGGGCCCTACGAGCAGTACTTC
TRBJ2-7,.,.,TRBV28,CASSLPQGYEQYF,TGTGCCAGCAGTTTACCTCAGGGGTACGAGCAGTACTTC
TRBJ1-5,.,.,TRBV19,CASSIGTQYSNQPQHF,TGTGCCAGTAGTATAGGGACACAGTATAGCAATCAGCCCCAGCATTTT
TRBJ1-2,TRBD1,.,TRBV28,CASSLPLGTGYDGYTF,TGTGCCAGCAGTTTACCCCTCGGGACAGGGTATGATGGCTACACCTTC
TRBJ1-4,TRBD1,.,TRBV29-1,CSVTGTGREKLFF,TGCAGCGTCACCGGGACAGGGCGAGAAAAACTGTTTTTT
TRBJ2-5,TRBD2,many,TRBV2,CASSGLAGVQTQYF,TGTGCCAGCAGTGGACTAGCGGGAGTACAGACCCAGTACTTC
TRBJ1-3,.,few,TRBV5-1,CASSFGTSGNTIYF,TGCGCCAGCAGCTTCGGGACCTCTGGAAACACCATATATTTT
TRBJ2-1,TRBD2,.,TRBV6-1,CASRRLAGDGNEQFF,TGTGCCAGCAGGAGACTAGCGGGTGACGGCAATGAGCAGTTCTTC